Each of the 30 T cell receptor beta chains below was sequenced from the same sample in a study of blood T cell repertoires in COVID-19. Repertoires were generated with immunoSEQ multiplex PCR, while TCRdb's copy carries only in-frame clones and drops some. Altogether approximately 250,000 clones are present, approximately 86% being singletons, with the ten largest covering about 5%. Material for sequencing was peripheral blood. Receptor source: a woman aged 60-75 years with COVID-19, enrolled during active disease.

The table lists this clone with a count of one. The V gene is TRBV7-9, the J gene TRBJ2-1; 8 bases are a match to TRBD2. The CDR3 spans 15 residues. Germline lookup yields CDR1 SEHNR and CDR2 FQNEAQ (reference sequence). V lost 4 bases to trimming and J lost 3 bases; unmatched junction nucleotides: 5. CDR3 sequence reads: CASSYSGRSYNEQFF. CDR3 in DNA: TGTGCCAGCAGCTACAGCGGGAGAAGCTACAATGAGCAGTTCTTC. Complete variable domain (other parts from reference TRBV7-9 and TRBJ2-1): DTGVSQNPRHKITKRGQNVTFRCDPISEHNRLYWYRQTLGQGPEFLTYFQNEAQLEKSRLLSDRFSAERPKGSFSTLEIQRTEQGDSAMYLCASSYSGRSYNEQFFGPGTRLTVL.

The V and J genes are TRBV5-1 and TRBJ1-2, with D perhaps TRBD1 (5 bases). This CDR3 has 15 amino acids. Trimming left V 0 bases short and J 8 bases short, with 17 bases between. Germline V gene lookup returns CDR1 SGHRS and CDR2 YFSETQ. In DNA, the CDR3 is TGCGCCAGCAGCTTGGCCCTGGGCAGGGCCGCAGGCTACACCTTC. The encoded protein is CASSLALGRAAGYTF.

The chain carries TRBV6-5 and TRBJ1-2; 9 bases are shared with TRBD1. Per the germline V gene, CDR1 is MNHEY and CDR2 is SVGAGI. After removal of 5 bases from V and 12 bases from J, the junction contained 10 bases not matched to a gene. The CDR3 is 13 residues long. The CDR3 loop reads CASSTGTGRPDTF. CDR3 DNA: TGTGCCAGCAGTACCGGGACAGGGAGACCTGACACCTTC.

This chain uses TRBV6-4 with TRBJ2-1; possible D gene TRBD2, 5 bases. The CDR3 sequence is 14 residues long. The V gene lost 4 bases and the J gene lost 6 bases, with 13 bases spanning the gap. Germline values: CDR1 MRHNA, CDR2 SNTAGT. The CDR3 loop reads CASSAELGPNEQFF. The CDR3 DNA sequence: TGTGCCAGCAGTGCGGAACTAGGCCCCAATGAGCAGTTCTTC.

This clone has only a few counts. The chain recombines TRBV28 with TRBJ2-2; TRBD2 aligns across 7 bases. V shed 0 bases and J 6 bases; nucleotides not matched to a gene: 7. This CDR3 is 16 amino acids long. From germline, CDR1 is MDHEN and CDR2 SYDVKM. CDR3: CASSLWGRERAGELFF. CDR3 DNA sequence: TGTGCCAGCAGTTTATGGGGGCGGGAGCGGGCCGGGGAGCTGTTTTTT.

In its sample, this clone was seen many times. The V and J genes are TRBV30 and TRBJ1-6; D is perhaps TRBD1 (5 bases). V shed 4 bases and J shed 4 bases, with 14 bases lying between them. The CDR3 is 15 amino acids. Per the germline V gene, CDR1 is GTSNPN and CDR2 is SVGIG (reference sequence). In DNA, the CDR3 is TGTGCCTGGACGCACGCGGGACGTTATAATTCACCCCTCCACTTT. This sequence encodes CAWTHAGRYNSPLHF.

This clone showed up just once. CDR3 amino acids: CASSQDPRGAGTDNEQFF. The CDR3 DNA is TGCGCCAGCAGCCAAGATCCCCGAGGGGCGGGAACGGACAATGAGCAGTTCTTC. The V call is TRBV4-1, the J call TRBJ2-1, with a tentative D call TRBD2 (6 bases). This CDR3 is 18 amino acids long. V dropped 0 bases and J dropped 5 bases, with 20 bases sitting between them. CDR1 is MGHRA, CDR2 YSYEKL, per germline.

The V call is TRBV5-1, the J call TRBJ2-7; TRBD1 is a possible D gene (7 bases). Germline V CDR1 and CDR2: SGHRS, YFSETQ. The CDR3 has 14 amino acids. Trimming pared 0 bases from V and 4 bases from J, leaving 11 bases between. CDR3: CASSLGGTAYEQYF. CDR3 in DNA: TGCGCCAGCAGCTTGGGCGGGACAGCGTACGAGCAGTACTTC.

J is TRBJ2-1 and V is TRBV2, with 9 bases aligning to TRBD1. This CDR3 contains 13 residues. Trimming cost V 6 bases and J 8 bases; bases outside gene matches: 5. CDR1 is SNHLY, CDR2 FYNNEI, per germline. CDR3 nucleotide sequence: TGTGCCAGCAGGCGGGACAGGGCATATGAGCAGTTCTTC. Protein product: CASRRDRAYEQFF. The variable domain in full, with the rest retrieved from reference TRBV2 and TRBJ2-1, is EPEVTQTPSHQVTQMGQEVILRCVPISNHLYFYWYRQILGQKVEFLVSFYNNEISEKSEIFDDQFSVERPDGSNFTLKIRSTKLEDSAMYFCASRRDRAYEQFFGPGTRLTVL.

The rearrangement joins TRBV19 to TRBJ1-5; 10 bases fit TRBD1. This CDR3 comprises 16 residues. CDR1 is LNHDA and CDR2 is SQIVND in the germline V gene (reference sequence). V shed 4 bases, J shed 7 bases, and the junction held 10 bases outside the gene matches. The CDR3 coding sequence is TGTGCCAGTAGTACCCGACAGGGGGCATCAGAGCAGCCCCAGCATTTT. It yields the protein CASSTRQGASEQPQHF.

The V and J genes are TRBV4-3 and TRBJ2-7, with 11 nucleotides matching TRBD2. The germline gives CDR1 LGHNA, CDR2 YSLEER. After removal of 2 bases from V and 11 bases from J, the junction contained 8 bases not matched to a gene. The length of the CDR3 is 14 residues. The CDR3: CASSQTLAGGGKYF. The CDR3, as DNA: TGCGCCAGCAGCCAAACTCTAGCGGGAGGAGGGAAGTACTTC.

The chain employs TRBV29-1 and TRBJ2-7; D is unclear. CDR1 and CDR2 from the germline V gene are SQVTM and ANQGSEA. V lost 7 bases to trimming and J lost 3 bases, with 13 bases between them. The CDR3 sequence is 12 residues long. The CDR3 reads CSAGVQFYEQYF. The CDR3 DNA sequence: TGCAGCGCCGGAGTACAATTCTACGAGCAGTACTTC.

V usage is TRBV28 and J usage is TRBJ1-1; TRBD1 aligns across 8 bases. V lost 4 bases and J lost 4; bases outside the gene matches: 2. Germline values: CDR1 MDHEN, CDR2 SYDVKM. This CDR3 has 13 residues. The CDR3 protein is CASSSGQGTEAFF. The CDR3 DNA reads as TGTGCCAGCAGTTCCGGACAGGGCACTGAAGCTTTCTTT.

There are a few counts of this clone. This rearrangement joins TRBV18 to TRBJ1-6; D may be TRBD1 (6 bases). The CDR3 length is 15 residues. CDR1 is KGHSH and CDR2 is LQKENI in the germline V gene. V lost 4 bases and J 5 bases, leaving 12 bases between the germline ends. CDR3 protein: CASSRDTGNNSPLHF. The DNA for the CDR3 is TGTGCCAGCTCACGGGACACGGGGAATAATTCACCCCTCCACTTT.

The chain links TRBV9 to TRBJ2-5; TRBD2 matches at 9 bases. V shed 0 bases and J 5 bases; nucleotides not matched to a gene: 8. Germline CDR1 SGDLS, CDR2 YYNGEE. The CDR3 has 16 amino acids. The CDR3 nucleotides are TGTGCCAGCAGCGTAGTGGCGGGAGGGCCCCGGGAGACCCAGTACTTC. It encodes CASSVVAGGPRETQYF.

V gene TRBV3-1 (or the pseudogene TRBV3-2) combines with J gene TRBJ2-1; tentatively, D is TRBD2 (5 bases). CDR1 is LGHDT and CDR2 is YNNKEL in the germline V gene (reference sequence). CDR3 size: 14 residues. Trimming took off 7 bases at V and 5 bases at J, with 15 bases between the two ends. The CDR3, as DNA: TGTGCCAGCACCGCGGGTTTATTCAACAATGAGCAGTTCTTC. Encoded protein: CASTAGLFNNEQFF.

This clone appeared a single time. This rearrangement joins TRBV18 to TRBJ1-4; TRBD1 might be the D (5 bases). Per germline, CDR1 KGHSH and CDR2 LQKENI. This CDR3 comprises 13 residues. Trimming stripped 4 bases from V and 6 bases from J, with 9 bases between. This CDR3 is CASSLRVDEKLFF. The CDR3 coding sequence is TGTGCCAGCTCACTCAGGGTCGATGAAAAACTGTTTTTT.

The chain joins TRBV5-1 to TRBJ1-4; D gene unclear. The V end lost 0 bases, the J end lost 8 bases, and 20 bases lay between the germline ends. CDR1 is SGHRS and CDR2 is YFSETQ in the germline V gene. The CDR3 totals 17 residues. The CDR3 sequence: CASSLALVGGPGEKLFF. Here the CDR3 DNA reads TGCGCCAGCAGCTTGGCCTTAGTAGGAGGCCCCGGAGAAAAACTGTTTTTT.

The chain has TRBV15 and TRBJ2-1; 10 positions agree with TRBD2. The CDR3 covers 16 residues. Germline V gene lookup returns CDR1 LNHNV and CDR2 YYDKDF (reference sequence). Unmatched junction bases numbered 2, after V lost 0 bases and J lost 3 bases. CDR3 amino acids: CATSREAGGYYNEQFF. In nucleotides, the CDR3 is TGTGCCACCAGCAGAGAAGCGGGAGGGTACTACAATGAGCAGTTCTTC.

The chain uses TRBV3-1 (or the pseudogene TRBV3-2) and TRBJ1-1; no firm D call. CDR1 is LGHDT and CDR2 is YNNKEL in the germline V gene (reference sequence). The V gene lost 6 bases and the J gene lost 4 bases, with 12 bases spanning the gap. The CDR3 loop spans 13 amino acids. CDR3 nucleotide sequence: TGTGCCAGCAGTCGGGTCTCGGGCACTGAAGCTTTCTTT. Translating gives CASSRVSGTEAFF.

V usage is TRBV5-3 and J usage is TRBJ2-1, with TRBD2 matching over 13 bases. TRBV5-3 is an ORF for which the function is uncertain. There are 16 residues in the CDR3. After removal of 4 bases from V and 10 bases from J, the junction contained 11 bases not matched to a gene. CDR3 protein: CARSVPGTSGIIEQFF. The CDR3 region has the DNA TGTGCCAGAAGCGTACCCGGGACTAGCGGGATAATCGAGCAGTTCTTC.

This clone occurred a few times. The chain has TRBV7-9 and TRBJ1-3, with no clear D. This CDR3 comprises 15 residues. The germline CDR1 and CDR2 sequences are SEHNR and FQNEAQ (reference sequence). V was pared by 2 bases and J by 0 bases, with 8 bases between. CDR3 residues: CASSLIVGSGNTIYF. CDR3 nucleotides: TGTGCCAGCAGCTTAATTGTCGGCTCTGGAAACACCATATATTTT.

This chain uses TRBV4-1 with TRBJ2-2; D perhaps matches TRBD1 (6 bases). This CDR3 is 15 amino acids long. Germline V gene lookup returns CDR1 MGHRA and CDR2 YSYEKL. Trimming shortened V by 4 bases and J by 6 bases, and 15 bases separated the two germline ends. The chain's CDR3 is CASSPDSPGPGELFF. The CDR3, as DNA: TGCGCCAGCAGCCCGGACAGCCCGGGTCCCGGGGAGCTGTTTTTT.

J is TRBJ2-7 and V is TRBV7-8; TRBD1 is a possible D gene (5 bases). Trimming shortened V by 3 bases and J by 3 bases, and 6 bases separated the two germline ends. CDR1 SGHVS and CDR2 FQNEAQ come from the germline V gene. This CDR3 spans 12 amino acids. The CDR3 region is CASSFQGYEQYF. The CDR3 DNA is TGTGCCAGCAGCTTTCAGGGCTACGAGCAGTACTTC.

This clone has a single count. The chain is built from TRBV7-9 and TRBJ2-1; D may be TRBD2 (5 bases). Germline CDR1 reads SEHNR; CDR2 reads FQNEAQ (reference sequence). The V and J ends lost 5 bases and 6 bases respectively, with 17 bases between them. The CDR3 is 15 residues long. In nucleotides, the CDR3 is TGTGCCAGCAGCACAAGTACCGGGGAATTCAATGAGCAGTTCTTC. Protein sequence: CASSTSTGEFNEQFF.

This chain connects TRBV24-1 to TRBJ2-5; 10 bases fit TRBD1. The V gene's germline CDR1 is KGHDR and CDR2 SFDVKD. V lost 7 bases and J lost 2; bases outside the gene matches: 6. This CDR3 has 15 amino acids. The CDR3 region is CATRGGQGLQETQYF. The CDR3 coding sequence is TGTGCCACCAGGGGGGGACAGGGGTTACAAGAGACCCAGTACTTC.

The chain recombines TRBV5-1 with TRBJ1-2; no clear D gene. This CDR3 region has 14 residues. Germline CDR1 SGHRS, CDR2 YFSETQ. The V end lost 4 bases, the J end lost 2 bases, and 12 bases lay between the germline ends. Written as DNA, the CDR3 is TGCGCCAGCAGCCGCGAGGGAGGGAACTATGGCTACACCTTC. Protein: CASSREGGNYGYTF.

This chain connects TRBV6-2 or TRBV6-3 to TRBJ1-5; unclear D gene. There are 12 residues in the CDR3. Deletions cut 5 bases from V and 9 bases from J, with 11 bases between. CDR1 is MNHEY and CDR2 is SVGEGT in the germline V gene. CDR3 protein: CASSIADGPQHF. Here the CDR3 DNA reads TGTGCCAGCAGTATAGCCGATGGGCCCCAGCATTTT.

V is TRBV4-2 and J is TRBJ1-5; D unclear. Trimming pared 0 bases from V and 9 bases from J, leaving 15 bases between. In germline, CDR1 is LGHNA, CDR2 YNFKEQ. CDR3 size: 15 residues. In DNA, the CDR3 is TGTGCCAGCAGCCAAGAACCCAGTCAGGTTCGGCCCCAGCATTTT. It is translated as CASSQEPSQVRPQHF.

Written as DNA, the CDR3 is TGTGCCAGCAGTTGGACAGGGGATTCACCCCTCCACTTT. Translating it yields CASSWTGDSPLHF. The gene calls are TRBV7-9 and TRBJ1-6; 9 bases agree with TRBD1. Trimming cost V 6 bases and J 8 bases; bases outside gene matches: 2. CDR1 is SEHNR and CDR2 is FQNEAQ in the germline V gene (reference sequence). This CDR3 region has 13 residues. Together with reference TRBV7-9 and TRBJ1-6, the CDR3 gives the full variable domain: DTGVSQNPRHKITKRGQNVTFRCDPISEHNRLYWYRQTLGQGPEFLTYFQNEAQLEKSRLLSDRFSAERPKGSFSTLEIQRTEQGDSAMYLCASSWTGDSPLHFGNGTRLTVT.